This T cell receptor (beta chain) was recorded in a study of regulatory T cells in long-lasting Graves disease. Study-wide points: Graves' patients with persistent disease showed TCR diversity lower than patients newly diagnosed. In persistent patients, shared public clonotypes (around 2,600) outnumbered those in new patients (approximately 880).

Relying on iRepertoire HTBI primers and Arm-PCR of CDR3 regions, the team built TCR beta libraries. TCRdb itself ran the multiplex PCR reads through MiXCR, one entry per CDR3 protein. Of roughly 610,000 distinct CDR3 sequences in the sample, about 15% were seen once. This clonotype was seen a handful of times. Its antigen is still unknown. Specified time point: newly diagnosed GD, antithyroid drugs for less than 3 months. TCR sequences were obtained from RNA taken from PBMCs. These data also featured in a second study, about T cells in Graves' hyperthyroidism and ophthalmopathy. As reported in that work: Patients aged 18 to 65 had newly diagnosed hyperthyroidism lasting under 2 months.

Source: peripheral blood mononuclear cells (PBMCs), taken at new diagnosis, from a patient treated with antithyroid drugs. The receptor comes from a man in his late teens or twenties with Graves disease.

CDR3 in DNA: TGTGCCAGCAGCTTAGACTACTACAATGAGCAGTTCTTC. As protein: CASSLDYYNEQFF. J is TRBJ2-1 and V is TRBV7-9; D remains unclear. The CDR3 runs 13 residues. The germline V gene encodes CDR1 SEHNR and CDR2 FQNEAQ (reference sequence). Deletions cut 1 base from V and 3 bases from J, with 4 bases between.